The rows below give T cell receptor beta chains drawn from one sample of a study of T cells after yellow fever vaccination. In TCRdb, the 5' RACE reads were re-called with MiXCR into one record per CDR3 protein. The sample gives approximately 160,000 distinct CDR3 sequences, about a tenth of which show up once; around 35% is in the top ten. The material was CD8+ T cells sorted from PBMCs, obtained 45 days after the yellow fever booster vaccination. The receptors originated from a man between 18 and 35 years old who received the YFV17D yellow fever vaccine. CDR3s include the opening cysteine and the closing phenylalanine or tryptophan. A D gene is named only where the DNA matches it firmly. Only some rows state a clone size, as once, few, many or a class for expanded clones.

j_call d_call v_call clone_size cdr3_aa cdr3_nt
TRBJ1-2 - TRBV27 - CASSRGVPPGSNYGYTF TGTGCCAGCAGTCGGGGGGTACCACCGGGTTCCAACTATGGCTACACCTTC
TRBJ2-3 TRBD2 TRBV6-5 many CASRRGLADTQYF TGTGCCAGCAGGCGGGGACTAGCAGATACGCAGTATTTT
TRBJ1-2 - TRBV14 - CASSPGFKDGYTF TGTGCCAGCAGCCCCGGATTTAAGGATGGCTACACCTTC
TRBJ2-1 - TRBV4-3 few CASSQDAAGSYNEQFF TGCGCCAGCAGCCAAGATGCGGCGGGATCTTACAATGAGCAGTTCTTC
TRBJ1-1 - TRBV7-6 - CASSLDPMNTEAFF TGTGCCAGCAGCTTAGACCCAATGAACACTGAAGCTTTCTTT
TRBJ1-2 - TRBV7-8 few CASSPGRWAENYGYTF TGTGCCAGCAGCCCGGGTCGATGGGCCGAAAACTATGGCTACACCTTC
TRBJ1-2 - TRBV29-1 few CSVTTAKNYGYTF TGCAGCGTTACGACAGCCAAGAACTATGGCTACACCTTC
TRBJ2-3 - TRBV7-2 - CASSPSPGGTDTQYF TGTGCCAGCAGCCCGTCCCCGGGGGGCACAGATACGCAGTATTTT
TRBJ2-1 - TRBV5-6 few CASSSHLRRENNEQFF TGTGCCAGCAGCTCTCACCTCAGGAGGGAGAACAATGAGCAGTTCTTC
TRBJ2-1 - TRBV6-5 - CASSYSNRGSSGNEQFF TGTGCCAGCAGTTACTCGAACAGAGGTAGCTCTGGCAATGAGCAGTTCTTC
TRBJ2-1 - TRBV9 - CASSGESDEQFF TGTGCCAGCAGCGGAGAGTCGGATGAGCAGTTCTTC
TRBJ2-7 - TRBV7-3 - CASSSTGGSSYEQYF TGTGCCAGCAGCTCGACAGGAGGTAGCTCCTACGAGCAGTACTTC
TRBJ1-5 - TRBV9 few CASSVDGSGAQHF TGTGCCAGCAGCGTAGACGGTTCGGGGGCCCAGCATTTT
TRBJ2-1 - TRBV4-1 few CASSQVQVNEQFF TGCGCCAGCAGCCAAGTCCAGGTCAATGAGCAGTTCTTC
TRBJ2-4 - TRBV29-1 - CSVERGGSDIQYF TGCAGCGTTGAAAGGGGGGGGTCGGACATTCAGTACTTC
TRBJ2-1 - TRBV4-3 few CASSKFDSYNEQFF TGCGCCAGCAGCAAGTTTGACAGCTACAATGAGCAGTTCTTC
TRBJ1-2 TRBD1 TRBV6-4 many CASSDSPGQGAESYTF TGTGCCAGCAGTGACTCCCCCGGGCAGGGGGCAGAGAGCTACACCTTC
TRBJ2-2 - TRBV7-3 few CASSLLWASNTGELFF TGTGCCAGCAGCCTCCTGTGGGCCTCGAACACCGGGGAGCTGTTTTTT
TRBJ2-5 - TRBV4-1 few CASSPGELRTQYF TGCGCCAGCAGCCCAGGGGAACTCCGGACCCAGTACTTC
TRBJ2-1 - TRBV12-5 few CASVGTSNEQFF TGTGCTAGTGTTGGGACGTCCAATGAGCAGTTCTTC
TRBJ1-3 TRBD1 TRBV7-9 - CASSTTGGRTGNTIYF TGTGCCAGCAGCACAACAGGGGGCCGGACTGGAAACACCATATATTTT
TRBJ1-6 - TRBV6-6 many CASSYGPVANGASPLHF TGTGCCAGCAGTTACGGCCCAGTTGCCAACGGGGCTTCACCCCTCCACTTT
TRBJ2-3 TRBD2 TRBV6-5 many CASKGERGVTDTQYF TGTGCCAGCAAGGGTGAGCGGGGGGTCACAGATACGCAGTATTTT
TRBJ2-5 TRBD1 TRBV13 few CASSFSGTEHQETQYF TGTGCCAGCAGCTTCTCCGGGACAGAGCACCAAGAGACCCAGTACTTC
TRBJ1-4 TRBD1 TRBV6-5 few CASSYSGTANEKLFF TGTGCCAGCAGTTACTCCGGGACAGCTAATGAAAAACTGTTTTTT
TRBJ2-1 TRBD2 TRBV18 - CASSPAVAGGNEQFF TGTGCCAGCTCACCAGCTGTAGCGGGGGGTAATGAGCAGTTCTTC